Below, 26 T cell receptor beta chains from the same sample are listed, as sequenced in a study of beta chain features in type 1 diabetes. The isolated RNA, all of it, was reverse transcribed, so expressed TCRB transcripts were what got sequenced. Using immunoSEQ multiplex PCR, the repertoire was profiled, and TCRdb retains in-frame clones only, with some absent. The sample carries about 250,000 clones, approximately 11% recorded once. Study conclusions and caveats: Type 1 diabetes patients showed a moderate but significant shortening of TCRB CDR3s in all four CD4+ subsets.

For these TCRs, the target antigens are not known. The sample comprised naive CD4+ T cells from blood. These receptors were taken from a man under 40 with type 1 diabetes.

The count of this clone is one. This chain uses TRBV7-2 with TRBJ1-2; no reliable D call. CDR1 is SGHTA, CDR2 FQGNSA, per germline. Trimming stripped 5 bases from V and 0 bases from J, with 4 bases between. The CDR3 loop spans 12 amino acids. The CDR3 region is CASSPANYGYTF. In DNA, the CDR3 is TGTGCCAGCAGCCCCGCTAACTATGGCTACACCTTC.

The J gene is TRBJ2-2, the V gene TRBV10-3; the D gene is possibly TRBD2 (6 bases). This CDR3 comprises 12 residues. Germline CDR1 and CDR2: ENHRY and SYGVKD. The V end lost 4 bases, the J end lost 7 bases, and 7 bases lay between the germline ends. CDR3: CAISAGDGELFF. In nucleotides, the CDR3 is TGTGCCATCAGTGCGGGAGACGGGGAGCTGTTTTTT.

The chain is built from TRBV30 and TRBJ2-3; 8 bases align to TRBD2. In germline, CDR1 is GTSNPN, CDR2 SVGIG (reference sequence). This CDR3 has 15 residues. After removal of 0 bases from V and 5 bases from J, the junction contained 7 bases not matched to a gene. Here the CDR3 reads CAWSVLRGGRDTQYF. CDR3 sequence (DNA): TGTGCCTGGAGTGTCCTACGGGGGGGCCGAGATACGCAGTATTTT.

This clone was seen only a few times. The chain recombines TRBV9 with TRBJ2-7, with a possible D match to TRBD2 (6 bases). CDR3 length equals 13 residues. CDR1 and CDR2 from the germline V gene are SGDLS and YYNGEE. Trimming stripped 1 base from V and 6 bases from J, with 11 bases between. CDR3 DNA sequence: TGTGCCAGCAGCGTATCGCCGGGGGTCGAGCAGTACTTC. Protein: CASSVSPGVEQYF.

This sequence joins TRBV9 and TRBJ1-4; 7 nucleotides align to TRBD1. The CDR3 length is 17 residues. Germline V gives CDR1 SGDLS, CDR2 YYNGEE. The junction had 8 bases not matched to a gene; V was cut back by 3 bases and J by 0 bases. CDR3 residues: CASSDNRGDATNEKLFF. DNA of the CDR3: TGTGCCAGCAGCGATAACAGGGGCGACGCAACTAATGAAAAACTGTTTTTT. The whole variable domain, filled in from reference TRBV9 and TRBJ1-4, reads DSGVTQTPKHLITATGQRVTLRCSPRSGDLSVYWYQQSLDQGLQFLIQYYNGEERAKGNILERFSAQQFPDLHSELNLSSLELGDSALYFCASSDNRGDATNEKLFFGSGTQLSVL.

This clone has only a few counts. This chain connects TRBV28 to TRBJ1-5, with TRBD1 matching over 7 bases. With 6 bases clipped from V and 5 bases from J, the junction kept 10 bases outside the gene matches. CDR3 length: 15 residues. CDR1 MDHEN and CDR2 SYDVKM come from the germline V gene. CDR3 sequence (DNA): TGTGCCAGCAGCCGACACCGGGACAGATATCAGCCCCAGCATTTT. This codes for CASSRHRDRYQPQHF. Full variable domain (missing parts from reference TRBV28 and TRBJ1-5): DVKVTQSSRYLVKRTGEKVFLECVQDMDHENMFWYRQDPGLGLRLIYFSYDVKMKEKGDIPEGYSVSREKKERFSLILESASTNQTSMYLCASSRHRDRYQPQHFGDGTRLSIL.

Points on this clone: This specimen includes other DNA sequences encoding the same CDR3. The chain couples TRBV7-9 to TRBJ1-1, with D unclear. The CDR3 has 12 residues. Germline assignment: CDR1 SEHNR and CDR2 FQNEAQ (reference sequence). V was shortened by 4 bases and J by 2 bases, with 5 bases between the two germline ends. The DNA for the CDR3 is TGTGCCAGCAGCTCGAGTAACACTGAAGCTTTCTTT. It translates to CASSSSNTEAFF.

The V and J genes are TRBV29-1 and TRBJ1-1; a possible D gene is TRBD1 (5 bases). Germline CDR1 is SQVTM and CDR2 is ANQGSEA. The CDR3 has 14 residues. With 3 bases removed from V and 5 bases from J, the gap between germline ends came to 16 bases. The CDR3 sequence is CSVEGTGRGTEAFF. The CDR3 DNA is TGCAGCGTTGAGGGGACGGGACGGGGGACTGAAGCTTTCTTT.

This clone was picked up a small number of times. The J gene is TRBJ2-7, the V gene TRBV2; D perhaps matches TRBD1 (5 bases). Germline values: CDR1 SNHLY, CDR2 FYNNEI. The ends were cut back, 5 bases at V and 2 bases at J, with 13 bases in the middle. This CDR3 comprises 14 residues. The CDR3 is CASSIGQRAYEQYF. CDR3 nucleotide sequence: TGTGCCAGCAGTATTGGACAACGAGCCTACGAGCAGTACTTC.

The chain uses TRBV5-4 and TRBJ2-7; D may be TRBD1 (6 bases). This CDR3 is built from 14 residues. Trimming removed 4 bases at V and 4 bases at J, with 15 bases between. Germline V gene data show CDR1 as SGHNT and CDR2 as YYREEE (reference sequence). The CDR3 sequence: CASSPSPQGYEQYF. CDR3 DNA sequence: TGTGCCAGCAGCCCCTCTCCACAGGGTTACGAGCAGTACTTC.

This clone has more than one count but fewer than ten. The V and J genes are TRBV2 and TRBJ2-5; 7 bases fit TRBD1. This CDR3 comprises 14 residues. Per germline, CDR1 SNHLY and CDR2 FYNNEI. V dropped 7 bases and J dropped 4; count of bases not matched to a gene: 9. CDR3 nucleotide sequence: TGTGCCAGCACCGCCAGGGGGAATCTAGAGACCCAGTACTTC. Translating gives CASTARGNLETQYF. Supplemented by reference TRBV2 and TRBJ2-5, the full variable domain reads EPEVTQTPSHQVTQMGQEVILRCVPISNHLYFYWYRQILGQKVEFLVSFYNNEISEKSEIFDDQFSVERPDGSNFTLKIRSTKLEDSAMYFCASTARGNLETQYFGPGTRLLVL.

As to this clone: Other DNA variants within this sample encode the same CDR3. The chain uses TRBV9 and TRBJ2-6; D is unclear. The V end was cut by 0 bases, the J end by 2 bases, with 6 bases between. CDR1 is SGDLS, CDR2 YYNGEE, per germline. The CDR3 extends over 15 amino acids. CDR3 DNA sequence: TGTGCCAGCAGCGTAGGCGGCGCTGGGGCCAACGTCCTGACTTTC. As protein: CASSVGGAGANVLTF. Filled out from reference TRBV9 and TRBJ2-6, the complete variable domain reads DSGVTQTPKHLITATGQRVTLRCSPRSGDLSVYWYQQSLDQGLQFLIQYYNGEERAKGNILERFSAQQFPDLHSELNLSSLELGDSALYFCASSVGGAGANVLTFGAGSRLTVL.

The chain has TRBV18 and TRBJ2-1; no clear D gene. CDR1 is KGHSH, CDR2 LQKENI, per germline. The CDR3 consists of 12 residues. Trimming took 6 bases from V and 5 from J, leaving 8 bases between them. The CDR3 region is CASSTPHNEQFF. The CDR3 region has the DNA TGTGCCAGCTCCACTCCCCACAATGAGCAGTTCTTC.

The J gene is TRBJ2-5, the V gene TRBV6-5; D perhaps matches TRBD1 (5 bases). Germline-derived CDR1 and CDR2 are MNHEY and SVGAGI. Trimming took 4 bases from V and 4 from J, leaving 10 bases between them. This CDR3 is built from 13 residues. The CDR3 bases are TGTGCCAGCAGTTTGGTCCAGGGAGAGACCCAGTACTTC. It encodes CASSLVQGETQYF.

V usage is TRBV6-6 and J usage is TRBJ2-3; D uncertain. Between the trimmed V and J ends, which lost 4 bases and 0 bases, there was a span of 5 bases. Germline V CDR1 and CDR2: MNHNY, SVGAGI (reference sequence). This CDR3 has 13 amino acids. The CDR3: CASSSTSTDTQYF. The CDR3 nucleotides read TGTGCCAGCAGTTCGACTAGCACAGATACGCAGTATTTT.

V is TRBV5-1 and J is TRBJ2-1, with 8 positions matching TRBD2. This CDR3 has 14 amino acids. V gave up 5 bases and J gave up 5 bases; unmatched junction bases: 6. From germline, CDR1 is SGHRS and CDR2 YFSETQ. CDR3 sequence (DNA): TGCGCCAGCAGGGGGAGCGGGGGTAACAATGAGCAGTTCTTC. Translation: CASRGSGGNNEQFF.

This chain uses TRBV11-2 with TRBJ2-5; D might be TRBD2 (6 bases). V was cut by 6 bases and J by 6 bases, with 20 bases left in between. CDR1 is SGHAT, CDR2 FQNNGV, per germline. The CDR3 spans 15 residues. DNA for the CDR3: TGTGCCAGCAGGGCCGGCGAGGCTAGCGTAAAGACCCAGTACTTC. Translated, it gives CASRAGEASVKTQYF.

This clone has a handful of counts. The CDR3: CASCWTDVNEQFF. CDR3 coding DNA: TGTGCCAGCTGCTGGACTGACGTCAATGAGCAGTTCTTC. The chain uses TRBV11-2 and TRBJ2-1; D may be TRBD2 (5 bases). The CDR3 consists of 13 residues. From germline, CDR1 is SGHAT and CDR2 FQNNGV. V lost 8 bases, J lost 6 bases, and 14 bases lay in between. Filled out from reference TRBV11-2 and TRBJ2-1, the complete variable domain reads EAGVAQSPRYKIIEKRQSVAFWCNPISGHATLYWYQQILGQGPKLLIQFQNNGVVDDSQLPKDRFSAERLKGVDSTLKIQPAKLEDSAVYLCASCWTDVNEQFFGPGTRLTVL.

In this sample, this clone turned up a few times. The V gene is TRBV10-3, the J gene TRBJ1-4; D not resolved. CDR1 and CDR2 from the germline V gene are ENHRY and SYGVKD. The CDR3 length is 16 residues. Between the trimmed V and J ends, which lost 0 bases and 7 bases, there was a span of 15 bases. The CDR3 spells CAISESGGSRGEKLFF. The DNA of the CDR3 is TGTGCCATCAGTGAGTCGGGCGGGAGTAGAGGTGAAAAACTGTTTTTT.

This clone was seen more than once but under ten times. The J gene is TRBJ2-6, the V gene TRBV27; TRBD1 might be the D (5 bases). V dropped 6 bases and J dropped 9 bases, with 18 bases sitting between them. Germline V lookup: CDR1 MNHEY, CDR2 SMNVEV (reference sequence). The CDR3 spans 15 residues. For the CDR3, the DNA is TGTGCCAGCAGCTCGTGGCAGGGTCCCGGCAACGTCCTGACTTTC. It specifies CASSSWQGPGNVLTF.

Comment on this clone: Other DNA sequences of this sample code for an identical CDR3. This chain joins TRBV10-3 and TRBJ2-5, with a weak D call TRBD2 (5 bases). V was pared by 6 bases and J by 2 bases, with 7 bases between. CDR1 and CDR2 from the germline V gene are ENHRY and SYGVKD. The CDR3 is 12 residues long. This CDR3 is CAISGDQETQYF. Written as DNA, the CDR3 is TGTGCCATCAGCGGGGATCAAGAGACCCAGTACTTC.

The chain employs TRBV4-1 and TRBJ1-5; no reliable D call. Trimming took 0 bases from V and 4 from J, leaving 10 bases between them. Per the germline V gene, CDR1 is MGHRA and CDR2 is YSYEKL. The CDR3 spans 15 residues. The CDR3 is CASSQDLRLNQPQHF. In nucleotides, the CDR3 is TGCGCCAGCAGCCAAGATCTGCGCCTGAATCAGCCCCAGCATTTT.

On this clone itself: At one boundary the junction diverges from the germline segment, which might be a read error. This sequence joins TRBV7-8 and TRBJ2-3; TRBD1 might be the D (6 bases). The CDR3 covers 15 residues. Germline-derived CDR1 and CDR2 are SGHVS and FQNEAQ. The CDR3 spells CASSLAQGPRDTQYF. CDR3 DNA: TGTGCCAGCAGCCTAGCTCAGGGGCCCCGGGATACGCAGTATTTT.

This chain connects TRBV2 to TRBJ1-1; D gene uncertain. CDR3 length: 13 residues. V was pared by 4 bases and J by 4 bases, with 10 bases between. Germline assignment: CDR1 SNHLY and CDR2 FYNNEI. As DNA, the CDR3 is TGTGCCAGCAGTGCGCGGGAGGTCACTGAAGCTTTCTTT. Translating gives CASSAREVTEAFF.

This clone was detected a few times. CDR3: CASSYSNRDSQQFF. The DNA of the CDR3 is TGTGCCAGCAGTTACTCCAATAGGGACAGCCAGCAGTTCTTC. The chain uses TRBV6-5 and TRBJ2-1, with 7 bases lining up with TRBD1. This CDR3 spans 14 amino acids. Trimming took 0 bases from V and 11 from J; bases not matched to a gene: 7. CDR1 and CDR2 from the germline V gene are MNHEY and SVGAGI.

This chain connects TRBV4-1 to TRBJ2-2; perhaps TRBD2 as D (5 bases). The V gene's germline CDR1 is MGHRA and CDR2 YSYEKL. The V and J ends lost 5 bases and 4 bases respectively, with 26 bases between them. The CDR3 totals 19 residues. This CDR3 is CASSARKSFGVGGTGELFF. The CDR3 DNA follows: TGCGCCAGCAGCGCTCGAAAGTCTTTCGGGGTCGGTGGCACCGGGGAGCTGTTTTTT.